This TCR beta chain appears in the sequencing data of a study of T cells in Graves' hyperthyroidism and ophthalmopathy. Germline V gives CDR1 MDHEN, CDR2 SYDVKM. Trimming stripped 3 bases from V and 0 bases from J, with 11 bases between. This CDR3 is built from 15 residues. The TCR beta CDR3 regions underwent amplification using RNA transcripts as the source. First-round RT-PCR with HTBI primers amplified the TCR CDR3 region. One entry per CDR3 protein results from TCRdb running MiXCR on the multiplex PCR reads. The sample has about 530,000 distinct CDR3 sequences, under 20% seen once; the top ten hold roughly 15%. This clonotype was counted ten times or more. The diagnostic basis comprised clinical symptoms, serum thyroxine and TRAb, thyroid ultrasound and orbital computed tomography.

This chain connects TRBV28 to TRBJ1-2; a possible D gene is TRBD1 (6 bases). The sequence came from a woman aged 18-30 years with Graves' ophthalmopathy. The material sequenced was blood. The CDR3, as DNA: TGTGCCAGCAGTTTGGGACAAAGCCCTAACTATGGCTACACCTTC. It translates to CASSLGQSPNYGYTF.